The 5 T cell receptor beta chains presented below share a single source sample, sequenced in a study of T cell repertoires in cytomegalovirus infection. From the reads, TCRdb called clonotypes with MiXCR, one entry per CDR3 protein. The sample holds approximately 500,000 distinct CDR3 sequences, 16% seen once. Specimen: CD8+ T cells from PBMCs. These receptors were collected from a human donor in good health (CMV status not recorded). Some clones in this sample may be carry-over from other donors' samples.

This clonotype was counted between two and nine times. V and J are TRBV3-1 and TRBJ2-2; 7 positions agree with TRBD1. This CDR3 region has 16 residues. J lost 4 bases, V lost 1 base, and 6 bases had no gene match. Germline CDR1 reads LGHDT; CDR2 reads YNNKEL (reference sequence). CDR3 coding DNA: TGTGCCAGCAGCCAAGTACAGGGGCTAACCACCGGGGAGCTGTTTTTT. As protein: CASSQVQGLTTGELFF.

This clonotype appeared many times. CDR3 bases: TGTGCCAGCAGCTTCTTGGCAGGGGGCAATCAGCCCCAGCATTTT. Translated, it gives CASSFLAGGNQPQHF. This sequence joins TRBV7-2 and TRBJ1-5; perhaps TRBD1 as D (6 bases). Germline CDR1 and CDR2: SGHTA and FQGNSA. CDR3 size: 15 residues. Trimming shortened V by 3 bases and J by 2 bases, and 11 bases separated the two germline ends.

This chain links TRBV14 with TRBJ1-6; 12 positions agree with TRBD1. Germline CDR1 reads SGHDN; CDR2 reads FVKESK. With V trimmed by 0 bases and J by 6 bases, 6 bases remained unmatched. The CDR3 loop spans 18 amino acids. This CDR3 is CASSQDLGTGGVNSPLHF. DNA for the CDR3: TGTGCCAGCAGCCAAGATTTAGGGACAGGGGGCGTTAATTCACCCCTCCACTTT.

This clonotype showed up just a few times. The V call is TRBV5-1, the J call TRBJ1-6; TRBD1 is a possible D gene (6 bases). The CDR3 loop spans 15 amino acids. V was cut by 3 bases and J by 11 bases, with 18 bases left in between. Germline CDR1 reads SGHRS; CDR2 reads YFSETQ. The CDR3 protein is CASSSSQGSVPPLHF. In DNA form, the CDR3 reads TGCGCCAGCAGCTCCTCACAGGGATCGGTGCCACCCCTCCACTTT.

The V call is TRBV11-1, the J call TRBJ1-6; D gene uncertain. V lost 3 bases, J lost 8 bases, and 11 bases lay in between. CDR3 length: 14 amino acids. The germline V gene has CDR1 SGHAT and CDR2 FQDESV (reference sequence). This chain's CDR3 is CASSFLFLDSPLHF. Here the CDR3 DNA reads TGTGCCAGCAGCTTCCTGTTTTTGGATTCACCCCTCCACTTT.